This TCR beta chain comes out of a study of T cells in Graves' hyperthyroidism and ophthalmopathy. The study's findings and limits: A 13 V-J model separated ophthalmopathy from stable hyperthyroidism.

The CDR3 has 14 amino acids. Trimming at V came to 4 bases and at J to 10 bases, leaving 7 bases not matched to a gene. Germline V gene lookup returns CDR1 MDHEN and CDR2 SYDVKM. In this sample, this clonotype turned up a few times. Its antigen is not known. Diagnosis of hyperthyroidism was new in patients aged 18 to 65, and its duration was under 2 months. The authors obtained PBMCs from 9 to 10 ml of fresh peripheral blood. Amplification of TCR beta CDR3 regions was performed using RNA transcripts as template. The HTBI primer set served for first-round RT-PCR of the TCR CDR3. Each CDR3 protein is one row after TCRdb ran MiXCR on the multiplex PCR reads. Of approximately 710,000 distinct CDR3 sequences in the sample, roughly 17% are singletons; the top ten hold roughly a sixth.

The sequencing input was blood. The V gene is TRBV28, the J gene TRBJ1-3; 10 bases map to TRBD1. The receptor was isolated from a man aged 45-60 years with Graves' hyperthyroidism. The CDR3 DNA sequence: TGTGCCAGCAGTTCCGGGACAGGGGTCATTACCATATATTTT. Translating it yields CASSSGTGVITIYF.